What follows describes a single TCR beta chain. This sample is part of a study of blood T cell repertoires in COVID-19. Produced via immunoSEQ multiplex PCR; TCRdb's table is partial and in-frame only. Of some 40,000 clones listed, about 88% are singletons. Per germline, CDR1 LNHDA and CDR2 SQIVND (reference sequence). The trim removed 7 bases at V and 6 bases at J, leaving 9 bases unmatched. The CDR3 is 15 amino acids. This receptor was identified in a man between 65 and 85 years old with active COVID-19. V and J are TRBV19 and TRBJ2-1, with 10 bases fitting TRBD2. Material: peripheral blood. The CDR3 DNA is TGTGCCAGTACCCCCAGGGGACTAGCGACCAATGAGCAGTTCTTC. This codes for CASTPRGLATNEQFF.